Following are 6 T cell receptor beta chains from one sample sequenced in a study of tumor-infiltrating lymphocytes in localized non-small cell lung cancer. Libraries were prepared by immunoSEQ multiplex PCR; TCRdb keeps only in-frame clonotypes and omits some of them. The sample contains around 24,000 clones, around 64% of which appear only once. The sample comprised lung tumor tissue. Receptors were obtained from a human donor with non-small cell lung cancer.

This clone was picked up a small number of times. The genes are TRBV27 and TRBJ2-3; 8 bases line up with TRBD1. V trimming: 5 bases; J trimming: 3 bases; junction bases outside the gene matches: 7. CDR1 and CDR2 from the germline V gene are MNHEY and SMNVEV (reference sequence). The CDR3 runs 15 residues. CDR3 region: CASSHGQGNTDTQYF. Written as DNA, the CDR3 is TGTGCCAGCAGTCACGGACAGGGTAATACAGATACGCAGTATTTT.

V is TRBV19 and J is TRBJ1-1, with TRBD1 identical over 8 bases. The trim removed 7 bases at V and 1 base at J, leaving 11 bases unmatched. Germline CDR1 and CDR2: LNHDA and SQIVND (reference sequence). CDR3 size: 16 residues. This chain's CDR3 is CASKARTGIGNTEAFF. In nucleotides, the CDR3 is TGTGCCAGTAAAGCGAGGACAGGGATTGGGAACACTGAAGCTTTCTTT.

The chain carries TRBV2 and TRBJ1-5, with D maybe TRBD1 (5 bases). This CDR3 contains 15 residues. V was trimmed by 9 bases and J by 3 bases, leaving 18 bases between them. Germline loops: CDR1 SNHLY, CDR2 FYNNEI. The DNA for the CDR3 is TGTGCCAGTAACCTTTTCGGGGGAAACAATCAGCCCCAGCATTTT. This sequence encodes CASNLFGGNNQPQHF.

This clone was observed a handful of times. A much larger clone is a single base away; this may be a read error. Other DNA sequences in this sample translate to the same CDR3. J is TRBJ2-3 and V is TRBV19, with no clear D. Deletions cut 7 bases from V and 5 bases from J, with 4 bases between. The CDR3 spans 10 residues. From germline, CDR1 is LNHDA and CDR2 SQIVND (reference sequence). The CDR3 region is CASTGDTQYF. The CDR3 DNA sequence: TGTGCCAGTACGGGAGATACGCAGTATTTT.

This clone showed up just a few times. The CDR3 DNA sequence: TGTGCCAGCAGCTCACTAGCGGGGGTAAGCGATGAGCAGTTCTTC. Translating gives CASSSLAGVSDEQFF. The gene calls are TRBV11-3 and TRBJ2-1; 11 nucleotides match TRBD2. V shed 4 bases and J 8 bases; nucleotides not matched to a gene: 7. CDR3 size: 15 residues. Germline lookup yields CDR1 SGHNT and CDR2 YENEEA.

This rearrangement joins TRBV6-5 to TRBJ2-1, with 7 bases matching TRBD2. V was clipped by 9 bases and J by 2 bases; unmatched bases: 7. In germline, CDR1 is MNHEY, CDR2 SVGAGI. The CDR3 is 14 amino acids. The CDR3 loop reads CASKSGVAYNEQFF. The CDR3 nucleotides read TGTGCCAGTAAGAGCGGGGTAGCCTACAATGAGCAGTTCTTC.